The present T cell receptor (beta chain) was sequenced within a study of blood T cell repertoires in COVID-19 (dated by TCRdb to the early 2020s). Context from the whole study: Samples from collaborators originated in the United States, Italy and Spain and spanned both the acute and convalescent phases of COVID-19. Where available, HLA class I and class II types were obtained from metadata supplied by the sample provider rather than from assay-based typing. The repertoires were released in a freely available public database intended as a resource for research on the immune response to SARS-CoV-2. Sample metadata almost always included a de-identified subject ID, COVID-19 status, age in years and sex. The prospective study material was composed of cDNA or gDNA derived from T cells, B-cell-depleted T cells, or PBMCs. Subjects who had been exposed to COVID-19, were actively infected with it, or had recovered from it provided the deeply sampled blood TCRbeta repertoires that made up the dataset. Samples were obtained from the ongoing ImmuneRACE study (first 160 participants) and from approximately 1,200 subjects provided by 6 global collaborators. What the study reported, not specific to this receptor: The quantity of clinical and demographic metadata differed by source and by participant and was supplied without curation.

TCRbeta CDR3 regions were amplified from genomic DNA by means of the immunoSEQ Assay, a bias-controlled multiplex PCR. The paper's processing steps were these. The number of nucleated cells in each sample was estimated from the amplification of reference gene primers within the assay. To quantify the absolute abundance of each unique TCRbeta CDR3 rearrangement, sequence reads were collapsed and filtered. For each sample, productive Simpson clonality was calculated as the square root of Simpson's diversity index across productive rearrangements. TCRdb holds this immuneACCESS table with in-frame rearrangements only. Some clones are missing; in checked studies, unresolved V genes explain under half, and the rest has no known cause. The V and J calls and clone size were taken over from that table, and D and trimming were inferred from the DNA. The sample yields 70,000 to 85,000 clones; about 89% were counted once. In total, the top ten clones hold about 1.9% of the sample.

Each collaborating institution followed its own protocols to collect whole blood in K2EDTA tubes. For TCRbeta analysis, collaborators shipped samples as frozen whole blood, isolated PBMCs, or DNA extracted from either of those sample types. This clone was counted once. Its antigen remains unidentified. One base away there is no much larger clone; base qualities are not given. The CDR3 starts with the cysteine, ends with the phenylalanine, and has 15 residues. The DNA shown is the 45-base CDR3, in frame from base 1. Per the germline V gene, SGHRS is the CDR1 and YFSETQ is the CDR2. Trimming takes 0 bases from V and 2 bases from J, and the germline ends sit 9 bases apart.

The chain is made from TRBV5-1 and TRBJ2-1; TRBD2 could be the D gene, as 5 bases match. Sequencing input: peripheral blood. The receptor comes from a woman between 55 and 75 years old with acute or convalescent COVID-19. CDR3 loop: CASSLVGDTYNEQFF. The sequenced DNA is TGCGCCAGCAGCTTGGTCGGGGATACCTACAATGAGCAGTTCTTC.